The TCR beta chain under discussion was sequenced for a study of blood T cell repertoires in COVID-19. Produced via immunoSEQ multiplex PCR; TCRdb's table is partial and in-frame only. The sample holds around 320,000 clones, roughly 90% seen once. Cohorts were based on clinical histories the participants reported. This CDR3 spans 14 amino acids. The V gene's germline CDR1 is MNHNS and CDR2 SASEGT. The V end was cut by 3 bases, the J end by 2 bases, with 10 bases between. The specimen sequenced was PBMCs or T cells enriched from blood (not recorded which). The receptor's source is a young woman with acute COVID-19. The rearrangement joins TRBV6-1 to TRBJ1-2, with TRBD1 as a possible D gene (5 bases). Here the CDR3 DNA reads TGTGCCAGCAGTGACCCGACAGTAAACTATGGCTACACCTTC. This encodes CASSDPTVNYGYTF.